The clone carrying this TCR beta chain came up many times. This sample is part of a study of CD8 T cells in ankylosing spondylitis. Germline CDR1 and CDR2: SGDLS and YYNGEE. The CDR3 is made up of 16 amino acids. The V gene lost 0 bases and the J gene lost 0 bases, with 11 bases spanning the gap. TCRdb itself ran the 5' RACE reads through MiXCR, one entry per CDR3 protein. The repertoire holds 40,000 or so distinct CDR3 sequences, about 2.5% seen once, with 4.6% in the top ten. Sequenced: blood, either unsorted or a sorted T cell fraction (not recorded which). The receptor comes from a male donor with ankylosing spondylitis or in good health (not recorded which). The V and J genes are TRBV9 and TRBJ2-3; D possibly uses TRBD1 or TRBD2 (5 bases each). In nucleotides, the CDR3 is TGTGCCAGCAGCGTAGCTCGGGGACGGAGCACAGATACGCAGTATTTT. Encoded protein: CASSVARGRSTDTQYF. Variable domain in full (rest from reference TRBV9 and TRBJ2-3): DSGVTQTPKHLITATGQRVTLRCSPRSGDLSVYWYQQSLDQGLQFLIQYYNGEERAKGNILERFSAQQFPDLHSELNLSSLELGDSALYFCASSVARGRSTDTQYFGPGTRLTVL.